This note documents a single TCR beta chain sequence. V was cut by 5 bases and J by 0 bases, with 11 bases left in between. This CDR3 has 14 amino acids. Germline assignment: CDR1 SGHRS and CDR2 YFSETQ. This sample stems from a study of T cell clonotyping in hematopoietic cell transplantation. As to time point: recipient sample about 28 days before transplant, after cytoreduction. Sequencing was performed with immunoSEQ multiplex PCR; in TCRdb, only in-frame clones are kept and a portion is missing. Here the sample spans 29,000 or so clones, 60% to 85% being singletons. This sequence originates from a woman aged 25 to 39 with chronic myeloid leukemia. Some clones in this sample may be carry-over from other donors' samples. The specimen was peripheral blood mononuclear cells, collected before stem cell transplant. The chain carries TRBV5-1 and TRBJ1-2; D is unclear. CDR3 in amino acids: CASRPEATNYGYTF. DNA for the CDR3: TGCGCCAGCAGGCCGGAGGCCACTAACTATGGCTACACCTTC.